The T cell receptor (beta chain) under discussion was sequenced for a study of regulatory T cells in long-lasting Graves disease. Overall study: Antithyroid drug exposure in newly diagnosed Graves' patients had lasted under 3 months. The study's findings and limits: No thyroid tissue was studied; the work used peripheral blood only. Persistent disease preferred TRBV28, TRBJ1-2 and TRBJ2-5.

Library construction for TCR beta used iRepertoire HTBI primers and Arm-PCR of CDR3 regions. TCRdb processed the multiplex PCR reads anew with MiXCR; each CDR3 protein has one entry. The table includes 400,000 to 650,000 distinct CDR3 sequences, roughly a sixth detected once. The CDR3 consists of 14 residues. Trimming shortened V by 0 bases and J by 5 bases, and 13 bases separated the two germline ends. Germline loops: CDR1 DFQATT, CDR2 SNEGSKA (reference sequence). Time point of the sample: newly diagnosed GD, antithyroid drugs for less than 3 months. RNA extracted from PBMCs served as the sequencing template. This clonotype appeared many times. What it recognizes is unknown. The data were also submitted as part of a second study, on T cells in Graves' hyperthyroidism and ophthalmopathy. Turning to that study: Stability of Graves' hyperthyroidism was defined as absent ophthalmopathy progression within 18 months.

The V gene is TRBV20-1, the J gene TRBJ2-5; D may be TRBD1 (6 bases). This receptor was obtained from a woman aged 35-60 years with Graves disease. The sequenced sample was peripheral blood mononuclear cells (PBMCs), obtained at new diagnosis, from a patient treated with antithyroid drugs. The CDR3 is CSARDLRGIETQYF. CDR3 sequence (DNA): TGCAGTGCTAGAGACCTCAGGGGTATCGAGACCCAGTACTTC.